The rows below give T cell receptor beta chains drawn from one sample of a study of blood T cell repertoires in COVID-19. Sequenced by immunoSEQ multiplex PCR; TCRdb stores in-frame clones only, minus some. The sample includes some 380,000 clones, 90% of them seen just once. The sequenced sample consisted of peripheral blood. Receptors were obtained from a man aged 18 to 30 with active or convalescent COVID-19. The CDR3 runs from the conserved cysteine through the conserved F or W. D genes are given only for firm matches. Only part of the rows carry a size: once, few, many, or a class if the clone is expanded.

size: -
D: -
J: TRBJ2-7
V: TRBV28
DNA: TGTGCCAGCAGTTCCCGTGGGGGGACGGGCTACGAGCAGTACTTC
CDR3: CASSSRGGTGYEQYF

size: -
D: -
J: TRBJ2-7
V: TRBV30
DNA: TGTGCCTGGAGTCAGGATAGGGGGTCCTACGAGCAGTACTTC
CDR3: CAWSQDRGSYEQYF

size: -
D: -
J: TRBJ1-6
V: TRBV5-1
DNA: TGCGCCAGCAGCTTGGATTTCGGGGATTCACCCCTCCACTTT
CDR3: CASSLDFGDSPLHF

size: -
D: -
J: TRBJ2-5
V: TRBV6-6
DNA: TGTGCCAGCAGTTACTCATCCGGGAGAGGGGAGACCCAGTACTTC
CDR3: CASSYSSGRGETQYF

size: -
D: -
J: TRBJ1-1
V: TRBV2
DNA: TGTGCCAGCAGCGGGGACATCCAGCCAGCTTTCTTT
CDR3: CASSGDIQPAFF

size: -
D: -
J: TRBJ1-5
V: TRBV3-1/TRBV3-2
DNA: TGTGCCAGCAGCCAAGGTTCCGGGATGAGCAATCAGCCCCAGCATTTT
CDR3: CASSQGSGMSNQPQHF

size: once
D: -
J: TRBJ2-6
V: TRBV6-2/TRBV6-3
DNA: TGTGCCAGCAGTTGGGGTCAGGGCGATTCTGGGGCCAACGTCCTGACTTTC
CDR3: CASSWGQGDSGANVLTF

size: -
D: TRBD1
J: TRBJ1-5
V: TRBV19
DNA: TGTGCCAGTAGTTCGTTCCTACAGGGGTATAGCAATCAGCCCCAGCATTTT
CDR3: CASSSFLQGYSNQPQHF

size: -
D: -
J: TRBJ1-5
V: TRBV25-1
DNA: TGTGCCAGCAGTGAGTCGGGGGTTCAGCCCCAGCATTTT
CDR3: CASSESGVQPQHF

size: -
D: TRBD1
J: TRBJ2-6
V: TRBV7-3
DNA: TGTGCCAGCAGCTTCACCGGGCAGGGGGCTAGCTCTGGGGCCAACGTGCTGACTTTC
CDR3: CASSFTGQGASSGANVLTF

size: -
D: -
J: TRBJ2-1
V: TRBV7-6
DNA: TGTGCCAGCAGCCCACGGGACTCCCCCTACAATGAGCAGTTCTTC
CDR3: CASSPRDSPYNEQFF

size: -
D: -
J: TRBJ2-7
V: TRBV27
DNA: TGTGCCAGCAGTTGGGCAGGGGGGTCACTCGAGCAGTACTTC
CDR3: CASSWAGGSLEQYF

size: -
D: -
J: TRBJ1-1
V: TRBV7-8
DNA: TGTGCCAGCAGCCCCCGGAGGGAATCTGAAGCTTTCTTT
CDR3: CASSPRRESEAFF

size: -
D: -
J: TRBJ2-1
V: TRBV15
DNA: TGTGCCACCAGCAGATCAGCCGGGGATGAGCAGTTCTTC
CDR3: CATSRSAGDEQFF

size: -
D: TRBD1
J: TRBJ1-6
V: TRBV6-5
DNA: TGTGCCAGCAGTTACCTCGACAGGGTGAATTCACCCCTCCACTTT
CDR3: CASSYLDRVNSPLHF

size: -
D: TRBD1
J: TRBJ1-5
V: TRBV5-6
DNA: TGTGCCAGCAGCGCGCATACAGGGGGCGGCGGTCAGCCCCAGCATTTT
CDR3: CASSAHTGGGGQPQHF

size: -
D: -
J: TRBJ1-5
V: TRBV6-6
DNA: TGTGCCAGCTCCGATACACCAAATCAGCCCCAGCATTTT
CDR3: CASSDTPNQPQHF

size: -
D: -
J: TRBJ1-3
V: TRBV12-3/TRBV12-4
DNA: TGTGCCAGCAGTTTCACAGGGTCAGACACCATATATTTT
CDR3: CASSFTGSDTIYF

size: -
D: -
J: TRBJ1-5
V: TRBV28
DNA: TGTGCCAGCAGTTTGGGCAGGGCTAAGCCCCAGCATTTT
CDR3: CASSLGRAKPQHF

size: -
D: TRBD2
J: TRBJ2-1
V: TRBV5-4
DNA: TGTGCCAGCAGCTCGGGGCGCGGGAGGAATGAGCAGTTCTTC
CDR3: CASSSGRGRNEQFF

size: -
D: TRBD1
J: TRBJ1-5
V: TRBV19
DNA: TGTGCCAGCAACACAGGGGGCAATCAGCCCCAGCATTTT
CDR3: CASNTGGNQPQHF

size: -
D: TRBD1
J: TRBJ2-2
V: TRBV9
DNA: TGTGCCACCGGCCGCGCAGGGGGAACCGGGGAGCTGTTTTTT
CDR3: CATGRAGGTGELFF

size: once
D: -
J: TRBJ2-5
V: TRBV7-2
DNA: TGTGCCAGCAGCTTAGGTACTTACTCCAGGGAGACCCAGTACTTC
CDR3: CASSLGTYSRETQYF

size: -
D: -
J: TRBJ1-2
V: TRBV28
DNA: TGTGCCAGCAGTCCGGACAGCGCTTATGGCTACACCTTC
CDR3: CASSPDSAYGYTF

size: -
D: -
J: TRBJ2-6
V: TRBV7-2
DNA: TGTGCCAGCAGCTTTGACAGTGGGGCCAACGTGCTGACTTTC
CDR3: CASSFDSGANVLTF